These T cell receptor beta chains were read from a single sample in a study of shared clonotypes between healthy human individuals. Assay used: immunoSEQ multiplex PCR; TCRdb lists only in-frame clones, some missing. The repertoire holds around 1.5 million clones, with 98% as singletons. The sequencing sample was made of naive CD4+ T cells sorted from blood. These receptor sequences come from a young man in good health. CDR3s include the opening cysteine and the closing phenylalanine or tryptophan. Each record gives: V gene, clone size, D gene, J gene, CDR3 DNA, CDR3 protein. A D gene is named only where the DNA matches it firmly. Rows give clone size only sometimes, using once, few, many, or a class for an expanded clone.

V: TRBV9; size: NA; D: NA; J: TRBJ2-2; DNA: TGTGCCAGCAGCGTTCTTACAGGTTCGGGCGGGGAGCTGTTTTTT; CDR3: CASSVLTGSGGELFF
V: TRBV15; size: NA; D: NA; J: TRBJ2-7; DNA: TGTGCCACCAGCAGAAGACAGGGAGGGCTCGCCGAGCAGTACTTC; CDR3: CATSRRQGGLAEQYF
V: TRBV11-2; size: NA; D: TRBD1; J: TRBJ2-7; DNA: TGTGCCACCTCCCCGGACAGGGGCGTCTACGAGCAGTACTTC; CDR3: CATSPDRGVYEQYF
V: TRBV5-4; size: NA; D: NA; J: TRBJ2-7; DNA: TGTGCCAGCAGCTTGAGGGGTGGAACCAACTACGAGCAGTACTTC; CDR3: CASSLRGGTNYEQYF
V: TRBV5-4; size: NA; D: TRBD2; J: TRBJ2-1; DNA: TGTGCCAGCAAAGGGACTAGCGGGCTAAAGCAGTTCTTC; CDR3: CASKGTSGLKQFF
V: TRBV2; size: NA; D: NA; J: TRBJ2-1; DNA: TGTGCCAGCAGTGGAACTACCATCTACAATGAGCAGTTCTTC; CDR3: CASSGTTIYNEQFF
V: TRBV7-5; size: NA; D: NA; J: TRBJ2-6; DNA: TGTGTCAGAAGCTTAGCTTTGGCGAGGGTAACACGGTCTGGGGCCAACGTCCTGACTTTC; CDR3: CVRSLALARVTRSGANVLTF
V: TRBV7-9; size: NA; D: NA; J: TRBJ2-7; DNA: TGTGCCAGCAGCTTAGCGCCCACCTTCTACGAGCAGTACTTC; CDR3: CASSLAPTFYEQYF
V: TRBV18; size: NA; D: NA; J: TRBJ2-3; DNA: TGTGCCAGCTCACCCAGGGACGGTAGCACAGATACGCAGTATTTT; CDR3: CASSPRDGSTDTQYF
V: TRBV4-3; size: NA; D: TRBD2; J: TRBJ2-1; DNA: TGCGCCAGCAGCCAAACTAGCGGGAGCATCAATGAGCAGTTCTTC; CDR3: CASSQTSGSINEQFF
V: TRBV6-8; size: NA; D: NA; J: TRBJ1-5; DNA: TGTGCCACCCCGAGGCAATTTAACAATCAGCCCCAGCATTTT; CDR3: CATPRQFNNQPQHF
V: TRBV5-6; size: NA; D: TRBD2; J: TRBJ2-7; DNA: TGTGCCAGCATCCCCGGGAGGGGAGCCTCAAATCACTACGAGCAGTACTTC; CDR3: CASIPGRGASNHYEQYF
V: TRBV27; size: NA; D: NA; J: TRBJ2-7; DNA: TGTGCCAGCAAACCGGGCGGGGCTTCCTACGAGCAGTACTTC; CDR3: CASKPGGASYEQYF
V: TRBV5-1; size: NA; D: NA; J: TRBJ1-1; DNA: TGCGCCAGCAGCTTAGGGGGGAACACTGAAGCTTTCTTT; CDR3: CASSLGGNTEAFF
V: TRBV11-3; size: NA; D: NA; J: TRBJ2-3; DNA: TGTGCCAGCAGCTTAAGACACTTGGATACGCAGTATTTT; CDR3: CASSLRHLDTQYF
V: TRBV18; size: NA; D: TRBD1; J: TRBJ1-5; DNA: TGTGCCAGCTCACGCGACAGGGGTGATCAGCCCCAGCATTTT; CDR3: CASSRDRGDQPQHF
V: TRBV5-1; size: NA; D: TRBD2; J: TRBJ2-5; DNA: TGCGCCAGCAGCCTTCGGACTAGCGGCCAAGAGACCCAGTACTTC; CDR3: CASSLRTSGQETQYF
V: TRBV5-1; size: NA; D: TRBD1; J: TRBJ2-5; DNA: TGCGCCAGCAGCTTAGGACAGGTCGAGTACTTC; CDR3: CASSLGQVEYF
V: TRBV5-1; size: NA; D: TRBD2; J: TRBJ2-3; DNA: TGCGCCAGCAGCCCGTGGACTAGCGGGGTCACAGATACGCAGTATTTT; CDR3: CASSPWTSGVTDTQYF
V: TRBV5-4; size: NA; D: TRBD1; J: TRBJ1-1; DNA: TGTGCCAGCAGCTTCGGAGGGGGCGCCGAGGCCACTGAAGCTTTCTTT; CDR3: CASSFGGGAEATEAFF
V: TRBV5-1; size: NA; D: TRBD1; J: TRBJ1-1; DNA: TGCGCCAGCAGCAGGGGACAGAGGGACACTGAAGCTTTCTTT; CDR3: CASSRGQRDTEAFF
V: TRBV30; size: NA; D: NA; J: TRBJ1-2; DNA: TGTGCCTTGCAATCTGGAGGCAGGGGAAGTGGCTACACCTTC; CDR3: CALQSGGRGSGYTF
V: TRBV4-1; size: once; D: TRBD1; J: TRBJ2-7; DNA: TGCGCCAGCAGCCAAGAGACAGGGTGGGTAATTCGCGAGCAGTACTTC; CDR3: CASSQETGWVIREQYF
V: TRBV10-1; size: once; D: NA; J: TRBJ2-5; DNA: TGCGCCAGCAGAGCACGGCCGGGGACCCAGTACTTC; CDR3: CASRARPGTQYF
V: TRBV7-9; size: once; D: NA; J: TRBJ2-7; DNA: TGTGCCAGCAGCTGGGGAGGGGGAGCTCCCTACGAGCAGTACTTC; CDR3: CASSWGGGAPYEQYF
V: TRBV7-2; size: NA; D: NA; J: TRBJ2-2; DNA: TGTGCCAGCAGCTCCAGGATCCCGGCCGGGGAGCTGTTTTTT; CDR3: CASSSRIPAGELFF
V: TRBV7-8; size: NA; D: TRBD1; J: TRBJ2-3; DNA: TGTGCCAGCAGCTTAGAGGGGGCCCGACCAGATACGCAGTATTTT; CDR3: CASSLEGARPDTQYF
V: TRBV19; size: NA; D: NA; J: TRBJ2-6; DNA: TGTGCCAGTAGTAATCCGGGGCAGGGTGGCTCTGGGGCCAACGTCCTGACTTTC; CDR3: CASSNPGQGGSGANVLTF
V: TRBV19; size: NA; D: NA; J: TRBJ2-5; DNA: TGTGCCAGTAGGGGTCACAGGGACCAAGAGACCCAGTACTTC; CDR3: CASRGHRDQETQYF
V: TRBV5-1; size: NA; D: NA; J: TRBJ2-7; DNA: TGCGCCAGCAGCTTGGGAGGGGCGTTGTCCCTCTACGAGCAGTACTTC; CDR3: CASSLGGALSLYEQYF
V: TRBV29-1; size: NA; D: NA; J: TRBJ1-2; DNA: TGCAGCGTTACACCGGACGGGGATCGCTATGGCTACACCTTC; CDR3: CSVTPDGDRYGYTF
V: TRBV2; size: once; D: TRBD2; J: TRBJ2-3; DNA: TGTGCCAGCAGTGGCCCAGCGGGAGGGGATGATACGCAGTATTTT; CDR3: CASSGPAGGDDTQYF
V: TRBV28; size: once; D: NA; J: TRBJ2-7; DNA: TGTGCCAGCATCGGGACGAGGAGCTCCTACGAGCAGTACTTC; CDR3: CASIGTRSSYEQYF
V: TRBV9; size: NA; D: TRBD2; J: TRBJ2-3; DNA: TGTGCCAGCAGCGTAGCTACAGGACTAGCGGGAGGGCCTCTCCGCACAGATACGCAGTATTTT; CDR3: CASSVATGLAGGPLRTDTQYF
V: TRBV5-4; size: NA; D: NA; J: TRBJ1-1; DNA: TGTGCCAGCAGCTTGCGTCACGGGAGGACTGAAGCTTTCTTT; CDR3: CASSLRHGRTEAFF
V: TRBV19; size: NA; D: NA; J: TRBJ2-3; DNA: TGTGCCAGTAACCAGTGGGCAACAGATACGCAGTATTTT; CDR3: CASNQWATDTQYF
V: TRBV11-2; size: NA; D: TRBD2; J: TRBJ2-7; DNA: TGTGCCAGCAGCTTAGAACTAGCGGGGACCTACGAGCAGTACTTC; CDR3: CASSLELAGTYEQYF
V: TRBV18; size: NA; D: NA; J: TRBJ2-7; DNA: TGTGCCAGCTCACCTAACAGAAAGGAGGACGAGCAGTACTTC; CDR3: CASSPNRKEDEQYF
V: TRBV2; size: NA; D: NA; J: TRBJ2-1; DNA: TGTGCCAGCAGTGAAGCCAGGGGGGGGACGGTTGATGAGCAGTTCTTC; CDR3: CASSEARGGTVDEQFF
V: TRBV27; size: NA; D: TRBD1; J: TRBJ1-2; DNA: TGTGCCAGCAGTACGGGACAGGGGAGGGTAGCTGGCTACACCTTC; CDR3: CASSTGQGRVAGYTF
V: TRBV14; size: NA; D: NA; J: TRBJ2-3; DNA: TGTGCCAGCAGCCAAAGTCGCCTGGTTCCTCGAGGGGCAGATACGCAGTATTTT; CDR3: CASSQSRLVPRGADTQYF
V: TRBV25-1; size: NA; D: NA; J: TRBJ2-1; DNA: TGTGCCAGCAGTGACCGGGTCGATGAGCAGTTCTTC; CDR3: CASSDRVDEQFF
V: TRBV18; size: NA; D: NA; J: TRBJ2-3; DNA: TGTGCCAGCTCCCCTCCCGTCACAGATACGCAGTATTTT; CDR3: CASSPPVTDTQYF
V: TRBV6-5; size: NA; D: TRBD1; J: TRBJ1-2; DNA: TGTGCCAGCAGACAGGGGGTCCATGGCTACACCTTC; CDR3: CASRQGVHGYTF
V: TRBV9; size: NA; D: NA; J: TRBJ2-7; DNA: TGTGCCAGCAGCGTAGAACTAGCCCAGATGGGCGAGCAGTACTTC; CDR3: CASSVELAQMGEQYF
V: TRBV19; size: NA; D: NA; J: TRBJ2-2; DNA: TGTGCCAGTTCCCGCCCATACGTCGGGGAGCTGTTTTTT; CDR3: CASSRPYVGELFF
V: TRBV19; size: NA; D: NA; J: TRBJ2-7; DNA: TGTGCCAGTAGTATAGCCCGACCCCAGCATCAAGCCTACGAGCAGTACTTC; CDR3: CASSIARPQHQAYEQYF
V: TRBV29-1; size: NA; D: TRBD1; J: TRBJ1-2; DNA: TGCAGCGCCCTGGGACAGACGGGCTACACCTTC; CDR3: CSALGQTGYTF
V: TRBV19; size: NA; D: NA; J: TRBJ2-7; DNA: TGTGCCAGTAGTATCTTCAGACACGGTGGCGAGCAGTACTTC; CDR3: CASSIFRHGGEQYF